Listed here are 10 T cell receptor delta chains from one sample, sequenced in a study of gamma-delta T cells after stem cell transplantation. TCRdb fed the RT-PCR reads to CATT. The sample records thousands of delta-chain clones, around 4.4% being singletons. The sample comprised gamma-delta T cells. The receptor set was obtained from a human donor. It is not recorded whose cells these are; they may come from a transplant donor.

This clone was counted only a few times. The gene calls are TRDV2 and TRDJ1; 9 positions match TRDD3. CDR3 length equals 17 residues. Trimming cost V 3 bases and J 0 bases; bases outside gene matches: 10. Germline CDR1 is GEAIGNYY and CDR2 is EKD. The CDR3: CACDPLLGESYTDKLIF. The CDR3 DNA reads TGTGCCTGTGACCCCTTACTGGGGGAAAGCTACACCGATAAACTCATCTTT.

This clone counts as medium-sized. The chain combines TRDV2 with TRDJ1; TRDD3 aligns across 12 bases. V lost 1 base and J lost 0; bases outside the gene matches: 23. Germline V gene data show CDR1 as GEAIGNYY and CDR2 as EKD. The CDR3 loop spans 23 amino acids. CDR3 loop: CACDTVERVSTGGYPMYTDKLIF. CDR3 DNA sequence: TGTGCCTGTGACACGGTTGAACGAGTAAGTACTGGGGGATACCCTATGTACACCGATAAACTCATCTTT.

About this clone itself: A much larger clonotype is one base distant, so this may be a read error. Other DNA sequences in this specimen translate into the identical CDR3. CDR3 protein: CACDTMGAGGYTDKLIF. CDR3 coding DNA: TGTGCCTGTGACACGATGGGGGCTGGGGGCTACACCGATAAACTCATCTTT. The V call is TRDV2, the J call TRDJ1, with 7 bases identical to TRDD3. The CDR3 length is 17 residues. Germline trimming cut 1 base from V and 0 bases from J; bases unmatched to any gene: 10. CDR1 and CDR2 (germline): GEAIGNYY, EKD.

This clone was counted a few times. Other DNA sequences of this sample code for an identical CDR3. The chain uses TRDV2 and TRDJ1, with 9 bases lining up with TRDD3. Germline V gene data show CDR1 as GEAIGNYY and CDR2 as EKD. Trimming cost V 1 base and J 2 bases; bases outside gene matches: 7. The CDR3 loop spans 16 amino acids. The CDR3 spells CACDTLGDHWTDKLIF. CDR3 sequence (DNA): TGTGCCTGTGACACGCTGGGGGATCATTGGACCGATAAACTCATCTTT.

As to this clone: A junction boundary mismatches the germline segment, possibly from a read error. The J gene is TRDJ1, the V gene TRDV2, with TRDD3 identical over 11 bases. The CDR3 spans 17 residues. Germline V lookup: CDR1 GEAIGNYY, CDR2 EKD. CDR3 sequence reads: CARDNLGDTATPDKLIF. Written as DNA, the CDR3 is TGTGCCCGTGACAATCTGGGGGATACTGCTACCCCCGATAAACTCATCTTT.

With respect to this clone: A read error is possible here, since a much larger clone lies one base away. The chain combines TRDV2 with TRDJ1; 12 positions match TRDD3. This CDR3 comprises 18 residues. Germline CDR1 is GEAIGNYY and CDR2 is EKD. This chain's CDR3 is CACGTLRTGGYLSDKLIF. CDR3 nucleotides: TGTGCCTGTGGCACCCTACGTACTGGGGGATACCTTTCCGATAAACTCATCTTT.

This clone is labeled as medium-sized (0.01 to 0.1%). The chain couples TRDV2 to TRDJ1; 9 bases line up with TRDD3. Trimming cost V 2 bases and J 0 bases; bases outside gene matches: 6. The length of the CDR3 is 16 residues. CDR1 GEAIGNYY and CDR2 EKD come from the germline V gene. CDR3 DNA: TGTGCCTGTGACATCCTGGGGGATTTGTACACCGATAAACTCATCTTT. Translating gives CACDILGDLYTDKLIF.

The J gene is TRDJ1, the V gene TRDV2, with TRDD3 matching 10 bases. The CDR3 has 19 amino acids. Germline CDR1 is GEAIGNYY and CDR2 is EKD. V shed 3 bases, J shed 5 bases, and the junction held 20 bases outside the gene matches. The CDR3 protein is CACDPLLTGDTPAIDKLIF. The CDR3 DNA follows: TGTGCCTGTGACCCTCTCTTGACGGGGGATACGCCGGCGATTGATAAACTCATCTTT.

About this clone itself: With a much larger clone just one base away, this may be a read error. Other DNA sequences of this sample code for an identical CDR3. The chain combines TRDV2 with TRDJ1; perhaps TRDD3 as D (6 bases). The CDR3 consists of 15 residues. From germline, CDR1 is GEAIGNYY and CDR2 EKD. Between the trimmed V and J ends, which lost 3 bases and 0 bases, there was a span of 13 bases. CDR3 bases: TGTGCCTGTGACCAACTGGGAGAATACACCGATAAACTCATCTTT. It translates to CACDQLGEYTDKLIF.

This clone is classed as medium-sized. The CDR3 loop reads CACDTVGAGGSRGTDKLIF. As DNA, the CDR3 is TGTGCCTGTGACACCGTCGGGGCTGGGGGATCCCGGGGGACCGATAAACTCATCTTT. The V gene is TRDV2, the J gene TRDJ1; 9 positions agree with TRDD3. The CDR3 length is 19 residues. Germline values: CDR1 GEAIGNYY, CDR2 EKD. V lost 0 bases, J lost 2 bases, and 15 bases stayed unmatched.